This T cell receptor (beta chain) appears in the sequencing data of a study of human T cells and chemical hapten exposure (dated by TCRdb to about 2021). Notes on the research overall: For sensitization, 2% DPC in acetone was applied to a 2 cm by 2 cm area of upper inner arm skin. Weekly therapeutic DPC doses were additionally applied to the scalp of patients throughout the roughly 26-week study period. Patch testing was done on the upper back using Finn chambers containing 0.01% DPC, and results were scored after 6 days according to International Contact Dermatitis Research Group standards. The mostly female patient cohort included alopecia areata with under or over 50% scalp involvement, alopecia totalis and alopecia universalis. Libraries were pooled for sequencing, and per-sample TCR yields varied mainly because of small differences in library volumes within the pool. This study followed changes in the peripheral blood TCR repertoire in vivo during primary and secondary sensitization of alopecia patients to the hapten diphenylcyclopropenone (DPC). Blood samples were taken from patients before sensitization (week 0) and at 2, 6 and about 24 weeks after DPC sensitization. For TCR sequencing, blood came from 25 to 35 alopecia patients at anywhere from one to four time points (pre-sensitization, 2, 6 and 24 weeks). The study at large found these results: Because all patients had alopecia, a presumed autoimmune disease, the immune response of the patients might differ from that of healthy individuals. Patch test score was positively correlated with the number of PT1 expanded TCRs, with significance at thresholds 8, 16 and 32 but not at 4. After repeated subsampling, the strength of the expansion versus patch-test correlation and the threshold at which it became significant changed. The number of TCRs above 1 in 1000 frequency did not change with DPC sensitization; there was no evidence of global repertoire structure alterations. Significantly more large CDR3 similarity clusters were formed by expanded TCRs than by pre-sensitization or healthy control sets, consistent with antigen-driven responses.

Libraries were made using RACE. The reads were generated on a NextSeq 500. During library preparation, unique molecular identifiers were attached to individual cDNA molecules so that TCRs could be counted quantitatively and reproducibly. Both TCR alpha and TCR beta chains were sequenced from each blood RNA sample. The original pipeline was this. A median of about 87,000 TCRs per sample was observed, with a range of 23,224 to 690,600. V, J and CDR3 annotation of the TCR reads was carried out using the Decombinator software suite. Every sample was subsampled to the same number of TCRs (28,000) for the PS versus PT1 abundance plots. Expanded TCRs were defined as absent before sensitization and observed at least eight times at the 2-week time point. TCRdb handled the public reads itself, with Q25 trimming in fastp and clone calling in MiXCR, and kept productive beta chains. Every entry covers one CDR3 protein and lists the most common genes and DNA from its rows. It is TCRdb's table, rather than the study itself, that gives the V and J calls and clone size. Recorded for this sample are 40,000 to 50,000 distinct CDR3 sequences; 12% of them occurred a single time. Jointly, the top ten make up approximately 5.3% of the sample.

V was cut back by 6 bases and J by 4 bases, leaving a gap of 12 bases between them. Measured from the cysteine to the phenylalanine, the CDR3 is 13 residues long. The DNA shown is the 39-base CDR3, in frame from base 1. The time point tag for this specimen amounts to: pre-sensitization, week 0. The sample's treatment or condition label is to be understood as: therapeutic diphenylcyclopropenone sensitization with weekly scalp DPC. At every patch-test visit, the blood draw took place before the patch test was put on. Patients were considered eligible if aged 18 to 70, diagnosed with alopecia and deemed suitable for DPC therapy, and patients were excluded if pregnant. Total RNA was isolated from unfractionated whole blood collected in Tempus Blood RNA tubes. This clonotype was seen only once. The target of this receptor is not known. It has no much larger one-base neighbor in the sample; base qualities were not kept. One read offers little support.

Sample: whole blood, taken in connection with sensitization to the hapten diphenylcyclopropenone (DPC). The chain employs TRBV12-3 or TRBV12-4 and TRBJ1-1; the D gene assignment is ambiguous. The sequence was obtained from a woman in her twenties or thirties with alopecia areata. Some clones in this sample may be carry-over from other donors' samples. The CDR3 amino acid sequence is: CASSPALFTEAFF. The sequenced DNA is TGTGCCAGCAGCCCAGCACTATTCACTGAAGCTTTCTTT.